These 25 T cell receptor beta chains were all obtained from the same sample, sequenced in a study of CD4 T cells in relation to SARS-CoV-2 and coronaviruses. The unexposed donors gave CD4+ T cells in about 2011-2018, prior to COVID-19. CD4+ T cells were isolated from the cells after less than 13 days of culture. The method was immunoSEQ multiplex PCR; TCRdb's version includes in-frame clones alone and lacks a portion of them. The sample carries almost 30,000 clones, over 75% recorded once. No antigens are known for them. The sample was CD4+ T cells from PBMCs, cultured in vitro. The receptors come from a human donor in good health.

V is TRBV7-9 and J is TRBJ2-5, with a possible D match to TRBD2 (7 bases). This CDR3 spans 14 amino acids. Germline CDR1 reads SEHNR; CDR2 reads FQNEAQ (reference sequence). Trimming stripped 1 base from V and 5 bases from J, with 11 bases between. In nucleotides, the CDR3 is TGTGCCAGCAGCTTAGGCGGGGGCGGCGAGACCCAGTACTTC. Amino acid sequence: CASSLGGGGETQYF.

The chain has TRBV11-2 and TRBJ2-1, with D perhaps TRBD1 (5 bases). Germline CDR1 SGHAT, CDR2 FQNNGV. V lost 5 bases and J 4 bases, leaving 18 bases between the germline ends. This CDR3 spans 16 amino acids. The DNA of the CDR3 is TGTGCCAGCAGCGCATCCCGGAGACAGCCTTACAATGAGCAGTTCTTC. It specifies CASSASRRQPYNEQFF.

The chain has TRBV6-4 and TRBJ1-5; D is possibly TRBD1 (6 bases). The CDR3 consists of 15 residues. CDR1 is MRHNA, CDR2 SNTAGT, per germline. V was pared by 6 bases and J by 0 bases, with 12 bases between. DNA for the CDR3: TGTGCCAGCAGAGTGGACAGTTATAGCAATCAGCCCCAGCATTTT. Protein product: CASRVDSYSNQPQHF.

This rearrangement joins TRBV18 to TRBJ1-1; tentative D call: TRBD1 (5 bases). Germline CDR1 reads KGHSH; CDR2 reads LQKENI. Trimming pared 2 bases from V and 3 bases from J, leaving 10 bases between. The CDR3 is 14 residues long. The CDR3 protein is CASSPSGRDTEAFF. CDR3 nucleotides: TGTGCCAGCTCACCATCGGGCAGGGACACTGAAGCTTTCTTT.

The chain recombines TRBV5-6 with TRBJ1-4; 7 bases line up with TRBD1. The CDR3 is 16 residues long. The trim removed 2 bases at V and 3 bases at J, leaving 7 bases unmatched. The germline V gene has CDR1 SGHDT and CDR2 YYEEEE. The CDR3 DNA reads as TGTGCCAGCAGCTTACAGGGGTCTAGCCCTAATGAAAAACTGTTTTTT. Encoded protein: CASSLQGSSPNEKLFF.

The chain joins TRBV19 to TRBJ2-3; D unclear. V lost 3 bases and J lost 0, with 13 bases in between. CDR1 and CDR2 (germline): LNHDA, SQIVND (reference sequence). The CDR3 has 16 amino acids. The CDR3 protein is CASSMVQQTSTDTQYF. DNA of the CDR3: TGTGCCAGTAGTATGGTCCAGCAAACTAGCACAGATACGCAGTATTTT.

The count of this clone is one. The chain joins TRBV11-1 to TRBJ2-6; TRBD1 might be the D (5 bases). CDR3 length: 14 amino acids. The V end lost 5 bases, the J end lost 3 bases, and 8 bases lay between the germline ends. In germline, CDR1 is SGHAT, CDR2 FQDESV (reference sequence). CDR3 amino acids: CASSKDNGANVLTF. DNA for the CDR3: TGTGCCAGCAGCAAGGACAATGGGGCCAACGTCCTGACTTTC. Variable domain in full (rest from reference TRBV11-1 and TRBJ2-6): EAEVAQSPRYKITEKSQAVAFWCDPISGHATLYWYRQILGQGPELLVQFQDESVVDDSQLPKDRFSAERLKGVDSTLKIQPAELGDSAMYLCASSKDNGANVLTFGAGSRLTVL.

This sequence joins TRBV9 and TRBJ2-7, with 9 bases fitting TRBD2. The CDR3 covers 15 residues. Trimming removed 4 bases from V and 2 bases from J; junction bases left unmatched: 7. Germline loops: CDR1 SGDLS, CDR2 YYNGEE. The CDR3 nucleotides read TGTGCCAGCAGCCCTCGACTAGCGGACACCTACGAGCAGTACTTC. Translated: CASSPRLADTYEQYF. The full variable domain, with the rest looked up from reference TRBV9 and TRBJ2-7, is DSGVTQTPKHLITATGQRVTLRCSPRSGDLSVYWYQQSLDQGLQFLIQYYNGEERAKGNILERFSAQQFPDLHSELNLSSLELGDSALYFCASSPRLADTYEQYFGPGTRLTVT.

This sequence joins TRBV9 and TRBJ2-4; tentatively, D is TRBD1 (5 bases). Germline V CDR1 and CDR2: SGDLS, YYNGEE. The CDR3 contains 15 residues. V dropped 0 bases and J dropped 3 bases, with 10 bases sitting between them. CDR3 coding DNA: TGTGCCAGCAGCGTAGAGGGGCGCAGCAAAAACATTCAGTACTTC. Amino acids: CASSVEGRSKNIQYF. Full variable domain (remainder filled in from reference TRBV9 and TRBJ2-4): DSGVTQTPKHLITATGQRVTLRCSPRSGDLSVYWYQQSLDQGLQFLIQYYNGEERAKGNILERFSAQQFPDLHSELNLSSLELGDSALYFCASSVEGRSKNIQYFGAGTRLSVL.

The chain is built from TRBV2 and TRBJ2-7; tentative D call: TRBD2 (5 bases). Germline V gene sequence: CDR1 SNHLY, CDR2 FYNNEI. With 3 bases removed from V and 10 bases from J, the gap between germline ends came to 16 bases. The CDR3 runs to 13 residues. CDR3 nucleotide sequence: TGTGCCAGCAGTGAGGGAGAGGTCCGGGTTCAGTACTTC. Residues: CASSEGEVRVQYF.

V and J are TRBV24-1 and TRBJ2-1; the match to TRBD2 covers 13 bases. In germline, CDR1 is KGHDR, CDR2 SFDVKD. The CDR3 has 17 residues. The J segment lost 3 bases and the V segment lost 7 bases, leaving 8 bases of the junction unmatched. For the CDR3, the DNA is TGTGCCACCAGCCCCGGGACTAGCGGGGCCCGCTACAATGAGCAGTTCTTC. This encodes CATSPGTSGARYNEQFF.

This chain links TRBV18 with TRBJ2-7, with D maybe TRBD1 (6 bases). The V and J ends lost 3 bases and 6 bases respectively, with 12 bases between them. Looked up from germline, CDR1 is KGHSH and CDR2 is LQKENI. CDR3 length: 13 residues. This chain's CDR3 is CASSPRDRFEQYF. Here the CDR3 DNA reads TGTGCCAGCTCACCCCGCGACAGGTTCGAGCAGTACTTC.

The chain recombines TRBV4-3 with TRBJ2-5; TRBD2 is a possible D gene (5 bases). The CDR3 runs to 14 residues. The V gene lost 3 bases and the J gene lost 5 bases, with 13 bases spanning the gap. CDR1 LGHNA and CDR2 YSLEER come from the germline V gene. The DNA for the CDR3 is TGCGCCAGCAGCCAGGATACGGGGTGGGAGACCCAGTACTTC. Translation: CASSQDTGWETQYF.

This chain uses TRBV6-2 or TRBV6-3 with TRBJ1-1; no firm D call. Germline CDR1 reads MNHEY; CDR2 reads SVGEGT. The CDR3 has 12 residues. Deletions cut 6 bases from V and 6 bases from J, with 11 bases between. Here the CDR3 DNA reads TGTGCCAGCAGCCTCCTAAGCGCTGAAGCTTTCTTT. This encodes CASSLLSAEAFF.

This clone was seen only once. J is TRBJ2-2 and V is TRBV7-2; D call uncertain. V was shortened by 3 bases and J by 0 bases, with 8 bases between the two germline ends. The germline CDR1 and CDR2 sequences are SGHTA and FQGNSA. CDR3 size: 15 residues. CDR3 in amino acids: CASSLSSANTGELFF. The CDR3 DNA sequence: TGTGCCAGCAGCTTGAGCAGCGCGAACACCGGGGAGCTGTTTTTT. Full variable domain (missing parts from reference TRBV7-2 and TRBJ2-2): GAGVSQSPSNKVTEKGKDVELRCDPISGHTALYWYRQSLGQGLEFLIYFQGNSAPDKSGLPSDRFSAERTGGSVSTLTIQRTQQEDSAVYLCASSLSSANTGELFFGEGSRLTVL.

The chain couples TRBV27 to TRBJ2-3; D remains ambiguous. V gave up 1 base and J gave up 0 bases, with 5 bases separating them. Germline CDR1 reads MNHEY; CDR2 reads SMNVEV (reference sequence). The CDR3 totals 14 residues. The chain's CDR3 is CASSLWDSTDTQYF. For the CDR3, the DNA is TGTGCCAGCAGTTTATGGGATAGCACAGATACGCAGTATTTT.

The gene calls are TRBV19 and TRBJ2-5, with D perhaps TRBD1 (6 bases). CDR3 length equals 15 residues. Trimming took 0 bases from V and 5 from J, leaving 13 bases between them. The germline V gene has CDR1 LNHDA and CDR2 SQIVND (reference sequence). For the CDR3, the DNA is TGTGCCAGTAGTATAGACAGGGGTCGGCGGGAGACCCAGTACTTC. Its translation is CASSIDRGRRETQYF.

The rearrangement uses TRBV19 and TRBJ2-1; 9 bases align to TRBD2. CDR1 and CDR2 from the germline V gene are LNHDA and SQIVND (reference sequence). Trimming removed 3 bases from V and 0 bases from J; junction bases left unmatched: 6. This CDR3 comprises 17 residues. CDR3 in amino acids: CASSIRAGGLSYNEQFF. The CDR3 bases are TGTGCCAGTAGTATCCGAGCGGGGGGACTCTCCTACAATGAGCAGTTCTTC.

This sequence joins TRBV3-1 (or the pseudogene TRBV3-2) and TRBJ1-5; tentative D call: TRBD1 (6 bases). In germline, CDR1 is LGHDT, CDR2 YNNKEL (reference sequence). The CDR3 consists of 13 residues. Between the trimmed V and J ends, which lost 3 bases and 4 bases, there was a span of 7 bases. The CDR3 loop is CASSQDRNQPQHF. The CDR3 nucleotides are TGTGCCAGCAGCCAGGACAGAAATCAGCCCCAGCATTTT.

This chain connects TRBV11-3 to TRBJ2-3; no firm D call. Looked up from germline, CDR1 is SGHNT and CDR2 is YENEEA. Trimming took 1 base from V and 2 from J, leaving 10 bases between them. The CDR3 covers 15 residues. This chain's CDR3 is CASSLGQIPTDTQYF. For the CDR3, the DNA is TGTGCCAGCAGCTTAGGGCAGATTCCCACAGATACGCAGTATTTT. Combining the CDR3 with reference TRBV11-3 and TRBJ2-3 gives the whole variable domain EAGVVQSPRYKIIEKKQPVAFWCNPISGHNTLYWYLQNLGQGPELLIRYENEEAVDDSQLPKDRFSAERLKGVDSTLKIQPAELGDSAVYLCASSLGQIPTDTQYFGPGTRLTVL.

The rearrangement joins TRBV4-3 to TRBJ1-1, with 7 bases matching TRBD1. The trim removed 2 bases at V and 4 bases at J, leaving 4 bases unmatched. The CDR3 is made up of 14 amino acids. Germline V gives CDR1 LGHNA, CDR2 YSLEER. The CDR3 is CASSQLTGTTEAFF. CDR3 sequence (DNA): TGCGCCAGCAGCCAACTGACAGGGACCACTGAAGCTTTCTTT.

The rearrangement uses TRBV6-5 and TRBJ1-2; a weak D match, TRBD1 (5 bases). Germline CDR1 is MNHEY and CDR2 is SVGAGI. V gave up 0 bases and J gave up 2 bases, with 10 bases separating them. The CDR3 sequence is 15 residues long. CDR3 sequence: CASSYSDNLNYGYTF. The DNA of the CDR3 is TGTGCCAGCAGTTACTCGGACAATTTGAACTATGGCTACACCTTC.

The chain employs TRBV10-3 and TRBJ2-2, with 11 bases that match TRBD2. Germline lookup yields CDR1 ENHRY and CDR2 SYGVKD. The CDR3 has 17 residues. V gave up 5 bases and J gave up 1 base; unmatched junction bases: 6. CDR3 sequence reads: CAISTSGRGVNTGELFF. The CDR3 DNA sequence: TGTGCCATCAGTACTAGCGGGAGAGGTGTGAACACCGGGGAGCTGTTTTTT.

This sequence joins TRBV5-4 and TRBJ1-2; D is uncertain. The CDR3 consists of 13 residues. Germline loops: CDR1 SGHNT, CDR2 YYREEE (reference sequence). Trimming removed 0 bases at V and 2 bases at J, with 5 bases between. CDR3 nucleotide sequence: TGTGCCAGCAGCTTGGAGGGAAACTATGGCTACACCTTC. Residues: CASSLEGNYGYTF. Full variable domain (remainder filled in from reference TRBV5-4 and TRBJ1-2): ETGVTQSPTHLIKTRGQQVTLRCSSQSGHNTVSWYQQALGQGPQFIFQYYREEENGRGNFPPRFSGLQFPNYSSELNVNALELDDSALYLCASSLEGNYGYTFGSGTRLTVV.

V and J are TRBV7-2 and TRBJ2-5, with 8 bases matching TRBD2. Germline CDR1 reads SGHTA; CDR2 reads FQGNSA. The CDR3 is 16 residues long. V lost 2 bases to trimming and J lost 5 bases; unmatched junction nucleotides: 10. The CDR3 bases are TGTGCCAGCAGCTTAATCAGCGGGGGATCTGAGGAGACCCAGTACTTC. Translated: CASSLISGGSEETQYF.